These 12 T cell receptor beta chains were all obtained from the same sample, sequenced in a study of cytomegalovirus exposure and HLA in healthy donors. Primers included in the PCR were 60 Vbeta and 13 Jbeta primers. Only in-frame clones appear in the TCRdb table, and some are missing; sequencing was by immunoSEQ multiplex PCR. In all, the sample yields 100,000 to 150,000 clones. Sequencing used PBMCs. These receptor sequences come from a man aged 35 to 55 in good health and CMV-seronegative.

The rearrangement links TRBV4-1 to TRBJ2-5, with 8 bases lining up with TRBD1. Trimming took 4 bases from V and 1 from J; bases not matched to a gene: 5. The length of the CDR3 is 15 residues. Germline values: CDR1 MGHRA, CDR2 YSYEKL. The CDR3, as DNA: TGCGCCAGCAGCCCATATCAGGGGGCCCAAGAGACCCAGTACTTC. Protein product: CASSPYQGAQETQYF.

The J gene is TRBJ2-3, the V gene TRBV25-1, with D tentatively TRBD1 (6 bases). Trimming took 6 bases from V and 0 from J, leaving 13 bases between them. This CDR3 comprises 15 residues. Germline CDR1 MGHDK, CDR2 SYGVNS. This CDR3 reads CASSRSGASTDTQYF. In nucleotides, the CDR3 is TGTGCCAGCAGCCGTTCAGGGGCTAGCACAGATACGCAGTATTTT.

J is TRBJ2-1 and V is TRBV11-3; 9 positions agree with TRBD1. Trimming removed 2 bases from V and 6 bases from J; junction bases left unmatched: 8. Germline CDR1 and CDR2: SGHNT and YENEEA. The CDR3 is made up of 16 amino acids. The CDR3 is CASSLYGTGRFNEQFF. As DNA, the CDR3 is TGTGCCAGCAGCTTATATGGGACAGGGAGGTTCAATGAGCAGTTCTTC.

The chain has TRBV6-5 and TRBJ1-5; no definite D call. Per germline, CDR1 MNHEY and CDR2 SVGAGI. The CDR3 has 14 amino acids. V was shortened by 4 bases and J by 0 bases, with 7 bases between the two germline ends. This CDR3 reads CASSSGYSNQPQHF. CDR3 nucleotide sequence: TGTGCCAGCAGTTCCGGTTATAGCAATCAGCCCCAGCATTTT.

The rearrangement uses TRBV2 and TRBJ1-2; 7 bases map to TRBD1. This CDR3 is built from 14 residues. Germline CDR1 SNHLY, CDR2 FYNNEI. V shed 4 bases and J 2 bases; nucleotides not matched to a gene: 4. The CDR3 sequence is CASSVQGGNYGYTF. The CDR3, as DNA: TGTGCCAGCAGTGTCCAGGGGGGAAACTATGGCTACACCTTC.

V gene TRBV13 combines with J gene TRBJ2-3, with TRBD2 matching 7 bases. The V gene's germline CDR1 is PRHDT and CDR2 FYEKMQ (reference sequence). The V and J ends lost 0 bases and 0 bases, in that order; junction bases with no gene match: 9. CDR3 length equals 18 residues. As DNA, the CDR3 is TGTGCCAGCAGCTTAGGGGGGCCTAGCGGAACTAGCACAGATACGCAGTATTTT. Its translation is CASSLGGPSGTSTDTQYF.

This rearrangement joins TRBV11-3 to TRBJ2-1; 8 bases fit TRBD2. Germline V lookup: CDR1 SGHNT, CDR2 YENEEA. The CDR3 is made up of 13 amino acids. Trimming removed 8 bases from V and 4 bases from J; junction bases left unmatched: 4. CDR3 DNA sequence: TGTGCCAGCGGATTAGCGGGGTACAATGAGCAGTTCTTC. As protein: CASGLAGYNEQFF.

V gene TRBV4-3 combines with J gene TRBJ2-7; 7 bases are a match to TRBD1. The V and J ends lost 0 bases and 3 bases, in that order; junction bases with no gene match: 8. CDR3 length: 16 residues. CDR1 and CDR2 (germline): LGHNA, YSLEER. The CDR3 DNA is TGCGCCAGCAGCCAAGATCGTACAGGGGAAGACTACGAGCAGTACTTC. It codes for CASSQDRTGEDYEQYF.

The chain couples TRBV28 to TRBJ1-2; D gene uncertain. Germline loops: CDR1 MDHEN, CDR2 SYDVKM. The CDR3 runs 9 residues. CDR3 nucleotides: TGTTCCGCGGGCTATGGCTACACCTTC. Translation gives CSAGYGYTF.

Comment on this clone: Other DNA sequences within the sample encode an identical CDR3. J is TRBJ2-7 and V is TRBV10-3, with a possible D match to TRBD2 (6 bases). Germline loops: CDR1 ENHRY, CDR2 SYGVKD. V was cut by 0 bases and J by 4 bases, with 10 bases left in between. The CDR3 consists of 14 residues. This CDR3 reads CAISESRESYEQYF. For the CDR3, the DNA is TGTGCCATCAGTGAGTCTCGGGAGAGTTACGAGCAGTACTTC.

This rearrangement joins TRBV6-6 to TRBJ2-5, with TRBD1 matching 9 bases. The V and J ends lost 6 bases and 4 bases, in that order; junction bases with no gene match: 3. The CDR3 consists of 13 residues. CDR1 is MNHNY, CDR2 SVGAGI, per germline (reference sequence). The CDR3 is CASRDRGSETQYF. For the CDR3, the DNA is TGTGCCAGCAGGGACAGGGGCTCAGAGACCCAGTACTTC.

The J gene is TRBJ1-3, the V gene TRBV27; D is perhaps TRBD1 (5 bases). CDR3 length: 14 amino acids. Trimming stripped 6 bases from V and 0 bases from J, with 9 bases between. Germline loops: CDR1 MNHEY, CDR2 SMNVEV (reference sequence). The chain's CDR3 is CASRDISSGNTIYF. CDR3 in DNA: TGTGCCAGCAGGGACATTAGCTCTGGAAACACCATATATTTT.